Reported below is one TCR beta chain. The CDR3 totals 13 residues. CDR1 is SNHLY and CDR2 is FYNNEI in the germline V gene. Trimming cost V 6 bases and J 4 bases; bases outside gene matches: 4. Produced via immunoSEQ multiplex PCR; TCRdb's table is partial and in-frame only. The profile covers 59,000 or so clones, with 70% to 90% appearing a single time and approximately 7.2% taken by the ten largest. The entry originates in a study of blood T cell repertoires in COVID-19. About the study: Both acute and convalescent COVID-19 samples were obtained from the United States, Italy and Spain. PBMCs, B-cell-depleted T cells, or T cells provided the cDNA or gDNA that made up the material.

Source material: peripheral blood. This receptor was identified in a man between 60 and 75 years old with acute or convalescent COVID-19. The chain is built from TRBV2 and TRBJ1-2, with 8 bases fitting TRBD1. This CDR3 reads CASSDDRGYGYTF. The CDR3 region has the DNA TGTGCCAGCAGCGACGACAGGGGCTATGGCTACACCTTC.